The 2 T cell receptor beta chains presented below share a single source sample, sequenced in a study of blood T cell repertoires in COVID-19. Here immunoSEQ multiplex PCR was the method, and the copy in TCRdb shows in-frame clones only, minus some. The data hold under 45,000 clones, with over 80% observed a single time. Specimen: peripheral blood. Every receptor here comes from an elderly man with active COVID-19.

This chain connects TRBV19 to TRBJ2-3; 13 positions match TRBD2. Trimming at V came to 1 base and at J to 6 bases, leaving 7 bases not matched to a gene. The CDR3 runs to 17 residues. From germline, CDR1 is LNHDA and CDR2 SQIVND (reference sequence). The CDR3 DNA reads as TGTGCCAGTAGTATAGCCCGACTAGCGGGAGGTCGGGATACGCAGTATTTT. Translated, it gives CASSIARLAGGRDTQYF.

V and J are TRBV6-2 or TRBV6-3 and TRBJ2-7; perhaps TRBD1 as D (5 bases). Germline V gene sequence: CDR1 MNHEY, CDR2 SVGEGT. V gave up 6 bases and J gave up 1 base, with 19 bases separating them. The CDR3 is 16 residues long. This chain's CDR3 is CASSRTLDRASYEQYF. CDR3 in DNA: TGTGCCAGCAGCCGCACACTCGACAGAGCTTCCTACGAGCAGTACTTC.